The clone carrying this T cell receptor beta chain showed up just a few times. The CDR3 sequence is 17 residues long. CDR1 is MNHNY and CDR2 is SVGAGI in the germline V gene (reference sequence). Trimming cost V 1 base and J 7 bases, with 19 bases left between them. The study used a library that attached unique molecular identifiers to individual cDNA molecules. How the authors handled the data: Sample-level TCR yields exhibited a median of 95,638, with a range of about 23,224 to 690,600. TCRdb re-called the RACE reads through MiXCR, storing one row per CDR3 protein. Here the V and J calls rest on TCRdb's processing, not on the authors' analysis. The sample comprises around 65,000 distinct CDR3 sequences, about 6% of which are singletons, and 3% to 4% rests with the top ten. Time point described: healthy volunteer bleed at 6 weeks. Blood, whole and unfractionated, served as the source for total RNA extraction.

This sample was taken from a study of human T cells and chemical hapten exposure. The rearrangement links TRBV6-6 to TRBJ2-2; D might be TRBD1 or TRBD2, each matching 5 bases. The source of this sequence is a female donor in good health. Some clones in this sample may be carry-over from other donors' samples. Material for sequencing was whole blood. CDR3 DNA: TGTGCCAGCAGTTACTTCCCTTGGGGGAGTCTCGGCGGGGAGCTGTTTTTT. It specifies CASSYFPWGSLGGELFF.